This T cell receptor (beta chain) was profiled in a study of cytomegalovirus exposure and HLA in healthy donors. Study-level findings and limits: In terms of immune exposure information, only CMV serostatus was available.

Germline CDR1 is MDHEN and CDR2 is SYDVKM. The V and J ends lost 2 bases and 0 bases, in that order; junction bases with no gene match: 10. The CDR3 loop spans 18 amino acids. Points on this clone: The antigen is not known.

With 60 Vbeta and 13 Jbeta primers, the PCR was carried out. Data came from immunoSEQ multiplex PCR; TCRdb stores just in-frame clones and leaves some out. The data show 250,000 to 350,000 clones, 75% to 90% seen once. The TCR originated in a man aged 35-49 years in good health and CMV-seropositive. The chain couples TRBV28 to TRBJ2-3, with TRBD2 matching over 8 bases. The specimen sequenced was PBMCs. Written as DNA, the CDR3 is TGTGCCAGCAGTTTAGGGGCCTTAGCGGGAACTAGCACAGATACGCAGTATTTT. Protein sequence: CASSLGALAGTSTDTQYF.